The T cell receptor beta chain described here comes from a study of T cells expressing NK-cell markers. The germline V gene encodes CDR1 SGDLS and CDR2 YYNGEE. The CDR3 runs 13 residues. TCRdb re-called the 5' RACE reads and shows each CDR3 protein once, DNA omitted. The listing contains roughly 350,000 distinct CDR3 sequences. The source of this sequence is a man aged 18-70 years in good health. This sequence joins TRBV9 and TRBJ2-7; the TCRdb D gene call, TRBD1, has no DNA to confirm it. Sequenced: blood T cells: a sorted CD56 or NKG2C T cell subset, CD4+ or CD8+ T cells, or bulk PBMC T cells (not recorded which). The CDR3 sequence: CASGPGAEYEQYF.